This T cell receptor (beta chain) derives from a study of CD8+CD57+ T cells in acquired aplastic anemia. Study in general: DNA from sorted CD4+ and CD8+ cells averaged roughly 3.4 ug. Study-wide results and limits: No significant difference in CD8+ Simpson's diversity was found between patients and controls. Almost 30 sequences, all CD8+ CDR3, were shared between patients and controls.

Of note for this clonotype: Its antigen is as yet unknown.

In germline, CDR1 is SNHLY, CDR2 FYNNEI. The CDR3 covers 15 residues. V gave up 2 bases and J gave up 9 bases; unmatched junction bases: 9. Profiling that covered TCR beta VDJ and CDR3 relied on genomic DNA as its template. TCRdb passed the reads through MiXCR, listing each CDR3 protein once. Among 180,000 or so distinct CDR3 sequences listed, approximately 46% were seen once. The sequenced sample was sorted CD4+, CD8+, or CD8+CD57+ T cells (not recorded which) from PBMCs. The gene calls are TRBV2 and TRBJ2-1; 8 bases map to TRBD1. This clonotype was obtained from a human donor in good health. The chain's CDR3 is CASSESQGAGFEQFF. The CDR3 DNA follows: TGTGCCAGCAGTGAATCCCAGGGGGCAGGGTTTGAGCAGTTCTTC.